Given below is one T cell receptor beta chain in context. What it binds is unknown. This specimen belongs to a study of T cell repertoires in cytomegalovirus infection. V was shortened by 2 bases and J by 4 bases, with 15 bases between the two germline ends. This CDR3 spans 15 amino acids. Germline V gene sequence: CDR1 KGHSH, CDR2 LQKENI. Study conclusions and caveats: Of the TCR beta families, the public ones yielded a cumulative frequency that identified carriers of CMV plus the relevant HLA.

TCRdb re-called the reads through MiXCR, storing one row per CDR3 protein. The table includes about 120,000 distinct CDR3 sequences, about a tenth detected once. Material for sequencing was PBMCs, sequenced either directly or after in vitro stimulation (not recorded which). The TCR comes from a human donor in good health (CMV status not recorded). Some clones in this sample may be carry-over from other donors' samples. V usage is TRBV18 and J usage is TRBJ2-7, with a weak D call TRBD1 (6 bases). The CDR3 nucleotides are TGTGCCAGCTCACCAATGGACAGCCCCGTTTACGAGCAGTACTTC. As protein: CASSPMDSPVYEQYF.